This T cell receptor (beta chain) is from a study of T cells expressing NK-cell markers (TCRdb year 2020). The study in broad terms: Three sorted T-cell subsets (CD3+CD56+NKG2C+, CD3+CD56+NKG2C- and CD3+CD56-NKG2C+) from 7 to 9 donors had their TCR beta-chain repertoires profiled. Among the eight sequenced donors, seven were HCMV-seropositive and one was HCMV-seronegative. Randomly selected healthy volunteers, three men and five women, were used as the eight sequenced donors. Sequencing of the libraries produced 2 x 150 bp reads on Illumina HiSeq 2000/2500, MiSeq or NextSeq. Findings and caveats that apply to the study as a whole: Whether the expanded NKG2C-expressing T cell clones were specific for HCMV antigens was left unclear. In roughly 6 donors, the dominant CD3+CD56+NKG2C+ clonotypes were among the top 10 CD8+ clonotypes and accounted for 1.0-7.0% of CD8+ T cells. Those dominant clonotypes were again the most abundant among CD3+CD56-NKG2C+ cells in a few donors, at about 25-60.1%.

For CDR1 and CDR2, the germline V gene lists MGHRA and YSYEKL. Counted from cysteine to phenylalanine, this CDR3 has 13 amino acids. The coding DNA is unavailable. TCRdb lists the instrument as Illumina HiSeq 2000. TCR beta cDNA libraries were made by 5'RACE template switching that added a universal primer site and unique molecular identifiers. Synthesis of cDNA was primed from the TCR beta constant segment and was followed by two consecutive PCR amplification steps. On the authors' methods: MIGEC handled demultiplexing of the reads and grouping by UMI, while MiTCR was used to assemble and quantify clonotypes. To remove erroneous sequences, TCR cDNA sequences were retained only when supported by two or more reads. Downstream repertoire analysis used the tcR package, and clonotypes were matched across fractions by CDR3 nucleotide sequence plus V segment. VDJmatch was used to annotate antigen specificity against VDJdb, with one amino acid substitution in CDR3 allowed. TCRdb reprocessed the reads and provides one entry for every CDR3 protein sequence; no DNA is given. The V and J calls, along with clone size, are taken from TCRdb and not from the paper's own processing. This sample's table contains about 260,000 distinct CDR3 sequences. About 0.4% of the sample rests with the top ten.

Comments on this clonotype: Its antigen is not yet known.

HCMV serostatus was determined by detecting HCMV-specific IgG in serum with a commercial ELISA kit. Ficoll density gradient centrifugation was used to isolate peripheral blood mononuclear cells from blood. This receptor chain uses TRBV4-1 and TRBJ1-1; TCRdb reports TRBD1, a call that lacks DNA to check it against. The material sequenced was blood T cells: a sorted CD56 or NKG2C T cell subset, CD4+ or CD8+ T cells, or bulk PBMC T cells (not recorded which). The receptor was isolated from a man younger than 35 in good health. Donor details come from another sample of the same person, matched by shared clones. The encoded CDR3 is CASRKDWGTEAFF.